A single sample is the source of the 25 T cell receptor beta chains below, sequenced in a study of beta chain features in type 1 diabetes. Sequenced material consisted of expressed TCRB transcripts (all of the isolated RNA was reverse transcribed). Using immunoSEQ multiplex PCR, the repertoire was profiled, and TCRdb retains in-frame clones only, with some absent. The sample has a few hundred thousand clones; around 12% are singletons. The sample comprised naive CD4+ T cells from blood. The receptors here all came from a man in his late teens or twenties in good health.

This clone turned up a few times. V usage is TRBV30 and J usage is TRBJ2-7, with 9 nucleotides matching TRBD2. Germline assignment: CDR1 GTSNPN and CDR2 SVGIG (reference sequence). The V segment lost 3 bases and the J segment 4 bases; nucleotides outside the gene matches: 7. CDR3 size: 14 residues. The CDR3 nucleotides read TGTGCCTGGAGGCAAGCGGGAGGAGGGTACGAGCAGTACTTC. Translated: CAWRQAGGGYEQYF.

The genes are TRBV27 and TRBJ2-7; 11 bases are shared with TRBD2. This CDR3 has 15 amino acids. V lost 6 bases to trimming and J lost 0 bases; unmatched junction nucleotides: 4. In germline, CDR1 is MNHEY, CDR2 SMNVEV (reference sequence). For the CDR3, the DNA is TGTGCCAGCAGGATGGGACTAGCGGACTCCTACGAGCAGTACTTC. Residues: CASRMGLADSYEQYF.

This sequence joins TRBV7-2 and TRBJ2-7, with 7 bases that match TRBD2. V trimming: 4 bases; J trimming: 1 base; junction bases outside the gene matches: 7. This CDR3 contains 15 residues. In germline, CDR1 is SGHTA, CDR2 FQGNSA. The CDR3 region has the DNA TGTGCCAGCAGCTCATCGCTAGCGGCATCCTACGAGCAGTACTTC. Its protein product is CASSSSLAASYEQYF. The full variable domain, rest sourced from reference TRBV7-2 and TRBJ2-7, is GAGVSQSPSNKVTEKGKDVELRCDPISGHTALYWYRQSLGQGLEFLIYFQGNSAPDKSGLPSDRFSAERTGGSVSTLTIQRTQQEDSAVYLCASSSSLAASYEQYFGPGTRLTVT.

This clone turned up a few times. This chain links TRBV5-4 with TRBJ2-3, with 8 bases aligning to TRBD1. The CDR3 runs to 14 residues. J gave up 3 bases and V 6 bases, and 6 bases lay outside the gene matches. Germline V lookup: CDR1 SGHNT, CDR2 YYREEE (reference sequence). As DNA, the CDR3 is TGTGCCAGCACCGCGACAGGGGTGACAGATACGCAGTATTTT. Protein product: CASTATGVTDTQYF.

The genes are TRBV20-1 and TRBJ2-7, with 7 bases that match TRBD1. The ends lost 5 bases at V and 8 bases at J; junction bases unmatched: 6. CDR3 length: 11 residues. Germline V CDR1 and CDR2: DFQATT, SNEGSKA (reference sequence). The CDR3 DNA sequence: TGCAGTGCTCCTACAGGGGCACAGCAGTACTTC. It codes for CSAPTGAQQYF.

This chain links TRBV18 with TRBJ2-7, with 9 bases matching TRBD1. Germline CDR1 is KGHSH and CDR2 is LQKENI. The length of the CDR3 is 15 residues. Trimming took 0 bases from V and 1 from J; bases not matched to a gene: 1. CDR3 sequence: CASSPPGTGSYEQYF. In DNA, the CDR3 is TGTGCCAGCTCACCACCGGGGACAGGGTCCTACGAGCAGTACTTC. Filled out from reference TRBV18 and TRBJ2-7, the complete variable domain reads NAGVMQNPRHLVRRRGQEARLRCSPMKGHSHVYWYRQLPEEGLKFMVYLQKENIIDESGMPKERFSAEFPKEGPSILRIQQVVRGDSAAYFCASSPPGTGSYEQYFGPGTRLTVT.

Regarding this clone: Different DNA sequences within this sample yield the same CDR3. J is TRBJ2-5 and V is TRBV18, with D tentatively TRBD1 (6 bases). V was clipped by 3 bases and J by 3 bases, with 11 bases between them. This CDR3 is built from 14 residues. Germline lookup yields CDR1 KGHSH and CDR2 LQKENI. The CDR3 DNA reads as TGTGCCAGCTCACCCCAGACAGGTGAAGAGACCCAGTACTTC. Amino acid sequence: CASSPQTGEETQYF.

CDR3 coding DNA: TGCAGCGTTGTTGGGACTCCCTCCTACAATGAGCAGTTCTTC. Translated: CSVVGTPSYNEQFF. J is TRBJ2-1 and V is TRBV29-1; tentatively, D is TRBD2 (6 bases). V was cut by 4 bases and J by 0 bases, with 10 bases left in between. CDR1 is SQVTM and CDR2 is ANQGSEA in the germline V gene. The CDR3 has 14 residues.

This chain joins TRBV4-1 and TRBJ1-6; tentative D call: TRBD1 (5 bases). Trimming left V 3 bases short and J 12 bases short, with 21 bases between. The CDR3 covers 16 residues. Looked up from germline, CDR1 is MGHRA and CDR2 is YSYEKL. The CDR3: CASSHQQNRDSRPLHF. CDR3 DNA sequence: TGCGCCAGCAGCCACCAACAGAACCGGGACTCAAGACCCCTCCACTTT.

The CDR3 nucleotides read TGTGCCAGCAGCTTGGGGCTAGCGGGTGTTCTGGAGACCCAGTACTTC. This translates into CASSLGLAGVLETQYF. This chain joins TRBV5-4 and TRBJ2-5, with 8 bases aligning to TRBD2. The CDR3 has 16 residues. In germline, CDR1 is SGHNT, CDR2 YYREEE (reference sequence). With 0 bases clipped from V and 5 bases from J, the junction kept 9 bases outside the gene matches.

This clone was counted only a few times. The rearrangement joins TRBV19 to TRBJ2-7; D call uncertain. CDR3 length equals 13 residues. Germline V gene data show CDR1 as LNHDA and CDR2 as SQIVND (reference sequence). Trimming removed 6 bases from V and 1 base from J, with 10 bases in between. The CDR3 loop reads CASRTRESYEQYF. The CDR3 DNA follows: TGTGCCAGTAGGACAAGAGAGTCCTACGAGCAGTACTTC. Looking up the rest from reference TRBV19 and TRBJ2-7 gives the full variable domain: DGGITQSPKYLFRKEGQNVTLSCEQNLNHDAMYWYRQDPGQGLRLIYYSQIVNDFQKGDIAEGYSVSREKKESFPLTVTSAQKNPTAFYLCASRTRESYEQYFGPGTRLTVT.

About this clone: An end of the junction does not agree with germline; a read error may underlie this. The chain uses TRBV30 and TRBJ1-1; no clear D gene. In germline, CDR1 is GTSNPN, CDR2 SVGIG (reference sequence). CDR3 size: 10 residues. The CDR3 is CAWSNSEAFF. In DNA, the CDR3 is TGTGCCTGGAGTAACAGTGAAGCTTTCTTT.

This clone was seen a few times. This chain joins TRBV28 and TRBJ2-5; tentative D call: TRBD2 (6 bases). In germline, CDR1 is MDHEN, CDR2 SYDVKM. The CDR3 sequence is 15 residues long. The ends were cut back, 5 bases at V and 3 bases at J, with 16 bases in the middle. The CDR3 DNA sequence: TGTGCCAGCAGTCCGATAGCGGTAGGGAAAGAGACCCAGTACTTC. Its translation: CASSPIAVGKETQYF.

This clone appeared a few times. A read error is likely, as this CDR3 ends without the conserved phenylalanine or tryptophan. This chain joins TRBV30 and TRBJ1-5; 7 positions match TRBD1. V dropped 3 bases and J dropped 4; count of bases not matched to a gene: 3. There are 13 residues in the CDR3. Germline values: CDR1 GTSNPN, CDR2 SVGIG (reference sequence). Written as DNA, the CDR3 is TGTGCCTGGAGCCCACAGGGGAATCAGCCCCAGCATCTT. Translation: CAWSPQGNQPQHL.

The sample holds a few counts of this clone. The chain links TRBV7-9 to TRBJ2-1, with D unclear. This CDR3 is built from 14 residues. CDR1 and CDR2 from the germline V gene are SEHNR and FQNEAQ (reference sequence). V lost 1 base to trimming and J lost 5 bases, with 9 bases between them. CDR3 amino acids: CASSLGGINNEQFF. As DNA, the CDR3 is TGTGCCAGCAGCTTAGGAGGTATCAACAATGAGCAGTTCTTC.

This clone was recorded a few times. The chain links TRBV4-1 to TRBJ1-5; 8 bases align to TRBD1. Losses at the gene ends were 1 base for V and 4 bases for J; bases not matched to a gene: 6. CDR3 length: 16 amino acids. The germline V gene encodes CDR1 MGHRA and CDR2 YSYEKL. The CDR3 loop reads CASSQGVRGPNQPQHF. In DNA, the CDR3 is TGCGCCAGCAGCCAAGGCGTCAGGGGGCCTAATCAGCCCCAGCATTTT.

The CDR3 region is CASTGTGATEAFF. In nucleotides, the CDR3 is TGTGCCAGTACCGGGACAGGTGCTACTGAAGCTTTCTTT. V and J are TRBV19 and TRBJ1-1, with 8 bases matching TRBD1. V trimming: 7 bases; J trimming: 5 bases; junction bases outside the gene matches: 6. Germline V gives CDR1 LNHDA, CDR2 SQIVND (reference sequence). The CDR3 consists of 13 residues.

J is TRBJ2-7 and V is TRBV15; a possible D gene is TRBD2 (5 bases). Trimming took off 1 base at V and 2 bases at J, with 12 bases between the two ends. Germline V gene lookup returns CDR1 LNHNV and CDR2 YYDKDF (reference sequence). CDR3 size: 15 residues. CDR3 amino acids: CATSRVPGYTYEQYF. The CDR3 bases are TGTGCCACCAGCAGAGTCCCGGGATACACCTACGAGCAGTACTTC. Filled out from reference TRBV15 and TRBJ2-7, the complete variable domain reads DAMVIQNPRYQVTQFGKPVTLSCSQTLNHNVMYWYQQKSSQAPKLLFHYYDKDFNNEADTPDNFQSRRPNTSFCFLDIRSPGLGDTAMYLCATSRVPGYTYEQYFGPGTRLTVT.

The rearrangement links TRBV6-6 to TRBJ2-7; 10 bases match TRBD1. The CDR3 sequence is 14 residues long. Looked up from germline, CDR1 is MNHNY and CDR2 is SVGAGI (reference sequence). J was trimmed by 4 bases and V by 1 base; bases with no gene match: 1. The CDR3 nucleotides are TGTGCCAGCAGTTACTGGGACAGGGGATACGAGCAGTACTTC. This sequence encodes CASSYWDRGYEQYF.

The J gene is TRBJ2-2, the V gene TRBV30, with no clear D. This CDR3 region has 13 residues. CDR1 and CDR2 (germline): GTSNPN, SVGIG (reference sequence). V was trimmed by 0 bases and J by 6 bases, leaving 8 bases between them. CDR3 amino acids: CAWSVQEAGELFF. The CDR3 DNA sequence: TGTGCCTGGAGTGTACAAGAGGCCGGGGAGCTGTTTTTT.

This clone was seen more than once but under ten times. The CDR3 sequence: CASSTWAGGGETQYF. The CDR3 bases are TGTGCCAGCAGCACCTGGGCAGGGGGCGGAGAGACCCAGTACTTC. The chain has TRBV5-8 and TRBJ2-5; TRBD1 aligns across 8 bases. With 4 bases clipped from V and 4 bases from J, the junction kept 9 bases outside the gene matches. The CDR3 consists of 15 residues. Germline-derived CDR1 and CDR2 are SGHTS and YDEGEE.

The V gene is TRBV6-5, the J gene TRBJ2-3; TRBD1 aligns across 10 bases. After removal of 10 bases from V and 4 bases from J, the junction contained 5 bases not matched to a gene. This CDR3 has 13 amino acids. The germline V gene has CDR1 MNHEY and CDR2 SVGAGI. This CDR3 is CAIRGTGADTQYF. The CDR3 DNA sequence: TGTGCCATCAGAGGGACAGGGGCAGATACGCAGTATTTT.

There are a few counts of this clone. The CDR3 coding sequence is TGTGCCAGCAGCCGGACAGATTATAGCAATCAGCCCCAGCATTTT. Amino acids: CASSRTDYSNQPQHF. This chain connects TRBV28 to TRBJ1-5, with D perhaps matching TRBD1 (6 bases). The CDR3 is made up of 15 amino acids. Trimming removed 6 bases from V and 0 bases from J, with 12 bases in between. Per the germline V gene, CDR1 is MDHEN and CDR2 is SYDVKM.

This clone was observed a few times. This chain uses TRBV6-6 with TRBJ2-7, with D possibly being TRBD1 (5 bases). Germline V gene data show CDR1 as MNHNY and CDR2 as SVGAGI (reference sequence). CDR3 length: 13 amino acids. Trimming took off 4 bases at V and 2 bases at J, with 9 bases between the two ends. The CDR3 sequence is CASSSTVTYEQYF. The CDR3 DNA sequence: TGTGCCAGCAGTTCGACAGTAACCTACGAGCAGTACTTC.

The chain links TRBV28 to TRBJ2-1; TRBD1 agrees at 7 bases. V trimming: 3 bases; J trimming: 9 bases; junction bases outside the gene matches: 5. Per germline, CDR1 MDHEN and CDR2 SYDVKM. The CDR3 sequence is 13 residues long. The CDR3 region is CASSFDRAPEQFF. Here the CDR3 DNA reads TGTGCCAGCAGTTTTGACAGGGCTCCTGAGCAGTTCTTC.